This is a list of T cell receptor beta chains from one sample in a study of T-cell reconstitution after alpha-beta-depleted transplantation in children. TCRdb fed the PCR reads into MiXCR, producing one record per CDR3 protein. The sample includes around 450,000 distinct CDR3 sequences, around 15% seen only once; the top ten take 25% to 35%. Sample: PBMCs, mostly from graft donor cells, taken 360 days after TCRalphabeta/CD19-depleted stem cell transplant. All receptors derive from a boy in the first two years of life who had a stem cell transplant for Wiskott-Aldrich syndrome, so the T cells may come from the graft donor. The CDR3 runs from the conserved cysteine through the conserved F or W. Clone size, where shown, is once, few, many, or a class for clones that have expanded.

clone size	V gene	J gene	CDR3 protein
few	TRBV12-3/TRBV12-4	TRBJ2-3	CASSLWGFSGSSTDTQYF
.	TRBV24-1	TRBJ1-5	CATSGHQGRPQHF
few	TRBV4-2	TRBJ2-6	CASSQGQGTSGANVLTF
few	TRBV12-3/TRBV12-4	TRBJ2-3	CASSFHRGFTDTQYF
few	TRBV12-3/TRBV12-4	TRBJ1-1	CASSFLGYTEAFF
many	TRBV5-6	TRBJ1-2	CASSRDRIYGYTF
.	TRBV7-2	TRBJ2-7	CASSLGQGYPYEQYF
.	TRBV29-1	TRBJ2-1	CSVDPGTGVNEQFF
.	TRBV29-1	TRBJ2-4	CSVRPAKNIQYF
few	TRBV12-3/TRBV12-4	TRBJ2-5	CASSLVPRQGVEETQYF
many	TRBV5-1	TRBJ2-7	CASSLREFYEQYF
.	TRBV7-2	TRBJ1-2	CASSLTTTGPGVYGYTF
.	TRBV13	TRBJ2-5	CASSFRTGGETQYF
few	TRBV6-1	TRBJ1-1	CASTRHVMNTEAFF
.	TRBV4-2	TRBJ2-3	CASSQVGGDYPFFF
.	TRBV19	TRBJ1-1	CASTRQLNTEAFF
few	TRBV27	TRBJ2-1	CASSLWVGSYNEQFF
.	TRBV2	TRBJ2-3	CASRRQGASDTQYF
.	TRBV20-1	TRBJ2-1	CSAPRLAGGPGSYNEQFF
.	TRBV24-1	TRBJ2-2	CATGERPTGELFF
many	TRBV6-2/TRBV6-3	TRBJ1-5	CASSADSVKNQPQHF
few	TRBV7-9	TRBJ2-2	CASSSPVVGNTGELFF
.	TRBV29-1	TRBJ2-7	CSVGGTGGIYEQYF
.	TRBV7-8	TRBJ2-1	CASSGRLAGVYDEQFF
few	TRBV20-1	TRBJ2-3	CSARMVGRTQYF
.	TRBV4-2	TRBJ2-7	CASSRTSGPYEQYF
many	TRBV6-1	TRBJ2-1	CASSNRGLVFHEQFF
.	TRBV4-1	TRBJ2-2	CASSQDHRGTGELFF
many	TRBV25-1	TRBJ1-2	CATAYKPNYGYTF
few	TRBV7-6	TRBJ2-7	CASSLATGPHYEQYF
.	TRBV25-1	TRBJ2-3	CASSTSGELAGGPDTQYF
few	TRBV20-1	TRBJ1-6	CSARNRVESPLHF
few	TRBV24-1	TRBJ2-1	CATSDSPAKGSYNEQFF
.	TRBV5-6	TRBJ2-1	CASSPLAGDNEQFF
few	TRBV29-1	TRBJ2-1	CSVEGGLAGGNEQFF
few	TRBV12-3/TRBV12-4	TRBJ2-3	CASSLSRSGLYF
few	TRBV10-3	TRBJ2-3	CAISERPLVSSGDTQYF
few	TRBV7-9	TRBJ2-5	CASRYTGLEETQYF
few	TRBV24-1	TRBJ2-1	CATSDGGFGHNEQFF
many	TRBV14	TRBJ2-5	CASSQARTGIFRETQYF
.	TRBV15	TRBJ2-7	CATSREEYSYEQYF
few	TRBV6-1	TRBJ1-3	CASSVSGPGNTIYF
few	TRBV12-3/TRBV12-4	TRBJ2-1	CASSLAPQRESYNEQFF
few	TRBV5-1	TRBJ2-7	CASSLAIPYEQYF
few	TRBV4-3	TRBJ2-3	CASSQEGGGFGDTQYF
few	TRBV20-1	TRBJ2-2	CSAIDQNTGELFF
.	TRBV5-1	TRBJ2-1	CASSSAAVAGLSYNEQFF
.	TRBV20-1	TRBJ2-4	CSASANSGGLAKNIQYF
.	TRBV20-1	TRBJ2-7	CSARDGTTYEQYF
.	TRBV20-1	TRBJ2-1	CSARDVMVSYNEQFF
.	TRBV12-3/TRBV12-4	TRBJ2-2	CASSHSLVPGELFF
.	TRBV5-1	TRBJ2-1	CASSLVDRLQFF
.	TRBV7-2	TRBJ1-2	CASSLGPTTDGYTF
few	TRBV5-1	TRBJ2-7	CASSLLTGGRSYEQYF
.	TRBV10-3	TRBJ2-1	CAISESPDRYNEQFF
few	TRBV14	TRBJ2-1	CASSQELAGINEQFF
once	TRBV3-1	TRBJ2-7	CASCPTRQATYEQYF
few	TRBV4-3	TRBJ2-3	CASSQDLRREGQGDTQYF
few	TRBV11-2	TRBJ1-2	CASSFRQGSGYGYTF